This note documents a single TCR beta chain sequence. This sample was included in a study of shared clonotypes between healthy human individuals. Naive CD8 cells, CD45RO-negative and positively selected for CCR7, excluded terminally differentiated effector memory CD45RA+ cells. Every subset had its genomic DNA shared out evenly among several immunoSEQ plates. Some clones are missing from TCRdb's copy, which holds only in-frame ones; the method was immunoSEQ multiplex PCR. The profile covers roughly 2.1 million clones, with about 92% appearing a single time and 1.5% to 2% taken by the ten largest. Germline CDR1 MNHEY, CDR2 SMNVEV (reference sequence). The CDR3 covers 15 residues. After removal of 5 bases from V and 4 bases from J, the junction contained 6 bases not matched to a gene.

What was sequenced was naive CD8+ T cells from PBMCs. The clonotype originates from a man aged 18-30 years in good health. Some clones in this sample may be carry-over from other donors' samples. The chain carries TRBV27 and TRBJ2-1; 9 bases are shared with TRBD1. The CDR3, as DNA: TGTGCCAGCAGTAAGGGACAGGGTCGGTACAATGAGCAGTTCTTC. Translation: CASSKGQGRYNEQFF.